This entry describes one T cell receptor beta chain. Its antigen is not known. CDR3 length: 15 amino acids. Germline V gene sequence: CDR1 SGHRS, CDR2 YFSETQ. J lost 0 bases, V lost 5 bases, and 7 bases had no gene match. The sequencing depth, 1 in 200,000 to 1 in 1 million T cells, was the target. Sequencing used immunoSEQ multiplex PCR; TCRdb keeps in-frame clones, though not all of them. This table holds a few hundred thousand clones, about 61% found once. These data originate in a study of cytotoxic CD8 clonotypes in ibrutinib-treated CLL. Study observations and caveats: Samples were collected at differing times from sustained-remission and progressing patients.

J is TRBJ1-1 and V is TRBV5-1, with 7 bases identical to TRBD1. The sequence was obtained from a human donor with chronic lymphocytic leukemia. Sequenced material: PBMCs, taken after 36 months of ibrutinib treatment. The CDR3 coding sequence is TGCGCCAGCAGACAGGGGCCAAATGTGAACACTGAAGCTTTCTTT. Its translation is CASRQGPNVNTEAFF.